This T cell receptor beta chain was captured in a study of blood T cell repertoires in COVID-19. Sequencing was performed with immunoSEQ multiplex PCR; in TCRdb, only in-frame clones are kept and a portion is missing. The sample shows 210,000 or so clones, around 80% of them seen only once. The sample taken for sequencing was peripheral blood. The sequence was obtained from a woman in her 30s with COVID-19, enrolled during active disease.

CDR3 loop: CASSLPGQQNYGYTF. The CDR3 region has the DNA TGTGCCAGCAGTCTCCCGGGACAACAAAACTATGGCTACACCTTC. V usage is TRBV28 and J usage is TRBJ1-2; D may be TRBD1 (6 bases). V was clipped by 5 bases and J by 2 bases, with 15 bases between them. The length of the CDR3 is 15 residues. Germline values: CDR1 MDHEN, CDR2 SYDVKM.